A single sample is the source of the 26 T cell receptor beta chains below, sequenced in a study of T cell changes during pregnancy in multiple sclerosis. The repertoire was sequenced with immunoSEQ multiplex PCR; TCRdb's copy has only in-frame clones and lacks some. The sample has over 50,000 clones, around 92% seen once. The starting material was CD4+ T cells from peripheral blood mononuclear cells, obtained in the third trimester of pregnancy. The receptors derive from a female donor with multiple sclerosis, enrolled in a pregnancy study.

The CDR3 bases are TGCGCCAGCAGCGCGAGGAGCGGGAGTGTCTCCTACGAGCAGTACTTC. Its translation: CASSARSGSVSYEQYF. The rearrangement joins TRBV5-1 to TRBJ2-7; 8 positions agree with TRBD2. After removal of 4 bases from V and 0 bases from J, the junction contained 9 bases not matched to a gene. Germline V gives CDR1 SGHRS, CDR2 YFSETQ. This CDR3 contains 16 residues.

The gene calls are TRBV7-6 and TRBJ2-3, with TRBD2 matching over 11 bases. This CDR3 has 16 amino acids. CDR1 SGHVS and CDR2 FNYEAQ come from the germline V gene. V dropped 0 bases and J dropped 8; count of bases not matched to a gene: 7. As DNA, the CDR3 is TGTGCCAGCAGCTTAGCCGTAGCGGGGGGGCTGGGTACGCAGTATTTT. As protein: CASSLAVAGGLGTQYF. Full variable domain (missing parts from reference TRBV7-6 and TRBJ2-3): GAGVSQSPRYKVTKRGQDVALRCDPISGHVSLYWYRQALGQGPEFLTYFNYEAQQDKSGLPNDRFSAERPEGSISTLTIQRTEQRDSAMYRCASSLAVAGGLGTQYFGPGTRLTVL.

The chain uses TRBV2 and TRBJ2-3, with D hard to call. Deletions cut 6 bases from V and 8 bases from J, with 15 bases between. Germline assignment: CDR1 SNHLY and CDR2 FYNNEI. This CDR3 comprises 13 residues. The CDR3 loop reads CASRTPPAGTQYF. CDR3 nucleotide sequence: TGTGCCAGCAGGACCCCTCCGGCAGGTACGCAGTATTTT.

The rearrangement joins TRBV15 to TRBJ2-2; tentatively, D is TRBD1 (5 bases). CDR3 length: 17 amino acids. Trimming left V 1 base short and J 1 base short, with 13 bases between. The germline gives CDR1 LNHNV, CDR2 YYDKDF (reference sequence). The CDR3 here is CATSRGGSGRNTGELFF. The CDR3 nucleotides read TGTGCCACCAGCAGAGGCGGCTCAGGGCGGAACACCGGGGAGCTGTTTTTT.

This chain links TRBV27 with TRBJ2-5; weak D call: TRBD1 (6 bases). Germline-derived CDR1 and CDR2 are MNHEY and SMNVEV (reference sequence). The CDR3 runs 16 residues. Trimming stripped 5 bases from V and 5 bases from J, with 21 bases between. For the CDR3, the DNA is TGTGCCAGCAGTGCCCAACAGGGTTGGGCCAGGGAGACCCAGTACTTC. Residues: CASSAQQGWARETQYF.

In its sample, this clone was seen once. V is TRBV2 and J is TRBJ2-7; D is unclear. The CDR3 totals 16 residues. V dropped 2 bases and J dropped 5 bases, with 19 bases sitting between them. Germline V CDR1 and CDR2: SNHLY, FYNNEI. The CDR3 protein is CASSEFGSSFTDEQYF. The CDR3 bases are TGTGCCAGCAGTGAATTCGGGTCATCCTTCACCGACGAGCAGTACTTC.

The chain is built from TRBV6-5 and TRBJ2-5; 8 positions agree with TRBD2. Trimming removed 5 bases from V and 2 bases from J; junction bases left unmatched: 4. Germline CDR1 is MNHEY and CDR2 is SVGAGI. The CDR3 is 14 residues long. The CDR3 coding sequence is TGTGCCAGCAGTGGCGGGGGGTTACAAGAGACCCAGTACTTC. Translated: CASSGGGLQETQYF.

V usage is TRBV28 and J usage is TRBJ1-2; D is uncertain. This CDR3 has 13 amino acids. V was pared by 5 bases and J by 8 bases, with 15 bases between. Germline V gene data show CDR1 as MDHEN and CDR2 as SYDVKM. The CDR3 spells CASSAGIPGGYTF. The CDR3 region has the DNA TGTGCCAGCAGTGCCGGGATTCCGGGAGGCTACACCTTC.

The chain carries TRBV5-4 and TRBJ2-1; TRBD1 agrees at 8 bases. J lost 7 bases, V lost 4 bases, and 4 bases had no gene match. CDR1 and CDR2 (germline): SGHNT, YYREEE (reference sequence). This CDR3 comprises 13 residues. Written as DNA, the CDR3 is TGTGCCAGCAGCGGACAGGGATGGAATGAGCAGTTCTTC. The encoded protein is CASSGQGWNEQFF.

Here the CDR3 reads CASSLELAGEDEQFF. CDR3 coding DNA: TGTGCCAGCAGCTTAGAACTAGCGGGAGAGGATGAGCAGTTCTTC. The chain employs TRBV11-2 and TRBJ2-1; 11 bases align to TRBD2. With V trimmed by 0 bases and J by 8 bases, 3 bases remained unmatched. The CDR3 covers 15 residues. Germline V gene data show CDR1 as SGHAT and CDR2 as FQNNGV.

Points on this clone: The junction departs from the called germline gene at one end, perhaps through a read error. The rearrangement joins TRBV6-6 to TRBJ1-5; weak D call: TRBD1 (6 bases). CDR1 is MNHNY and CDR2 is SVGAGI in the germline V gene (reference sequence). The CDR3 extends over 14 amino acids. The CDR3 here is CASSDRFDVQSQHF. The CDR3 nucleotides are TGTGCCAGCAGTGACAGGTTTGATGTTCAGTCCCAGCATTTT.

This chain links TRBV2 with TRBJ2-1, with a tentative D call TRBD2 (5 bases). Per the germline V gene, CDR1 is SNHLY and CDR2 is FYNNEI. V lost 4 bases, J lost 0 bases, and 10 bases lay in between. The CDR3 runs 15 residues. CDR3 coding DNA: TGTGCCAGCAGTGTTACGGGAAACTCCTACAATGAGCAGTTCTTC. Translation gives CASSVTGNSYNEQFF.

The rearrangement joins TRBV9 to TRBJ2-5, with TRBD2 as a possible D gene (6 bases). Between the trimmed V and J ends, which lost 0 bases and 0 bases, there was a span of 9 bases. The CDR3 has 15 amino acids. Germline-derived CDR1 and CDR2 are SGDLS and YYNGEE. CDR3 amino acids: CASSVGPGDQETQYF. The CDR3 bases are TGTGCCAGCAGCGTAGGCCCGGGGGACCAAGAGACCCAGTACTTC.

The genes are TRBV7-2 and TRBJ1-2; a possible D gene is TRBD1 (5 bases). The CDR3 loop spans 13 amino acids. V shed 4 bases and J shed 8 bases, with 14 bases lying between them. Germline values: CDR1 SGHTA, CDR2 FQGNSA. Here the CDR3 DNA reads TGTGCCAGCAGCTCGAGACAGATACTCGGCTACACCTTC. Translated, it gives CASSSRQILGYTF. Together with reference TRBV7-2 and TRBJ1-2, the CDR3 gives the full variable domain: GAGVSQSPSNKVTEKGKDVELRCDPISGHTALYWYRQSLGQGLEFLIYFQGNSAPDKSGLPSDRFSAERTGGSVSTLTIQRTQQEDSAVYLCASSSRQILGYTFGSGTRLTVV.

CDR3 amino acids: CAISVWETGQETQYF. The CDR3 region has the DNA TGTGCCATCAGTGTGTGGGAGACGGGCCAAGAGACCCAGTACTTC. This chain links TRBV10-3 with TRBJ2-5; D is possibly TRBD2 (5 bases). The CDR3 consists of 15 residues. The germline V gene encodes CDR1 ENHRY and CDR2 SYGVKD. Trimming left V 4 bases short and J 1 base short, with 13 bases between.

The chain uses TRBV2 and TRBJ2-7; 14 nucleotides agree with TRBD2. Germline V gives CDR1 SNHLY, CDR2 FYNNEI. CDR3 length: 17 residues. The V gene end was trimmed by 5 bases and the J gene end by 2 bases; junction bases not matched to a gene: 8. Here the CDR3 reads CASSYGTSGGIAYEQYF. In nucleotides, the CDR3 is TGTGCCAGCAGTTATGGGACTAGCGGGGGTATTGCCTACGAGCAGTACTTC.

V and J are TRBV27 and TRBJ2-1, with D possibly TRBD2 on 6 matching bases. Trimming left V 2 bases short and J 5 bases short, with 10 bases between. Germline V lookup: CDR1 MNHEY, CDR2 SMNVEV (reference sequence). This CDR3 is 14 amino acids long. In DNA, the CDR3 is TGTGCCAGCAGTTTACCGGGAGTTAACAATGAGCAGTTCTTC. Amino acid sequence: CASSLPGVNNEQFF.

CDR3 coding DNA: TGTGCCTGGAGTGGGGACAGGGTGGGGGATAGCAATCAGCCCCAGCATTTT. Translating gives CAWSGDRVGDSNQPQHF. The chain has TRBV30 and TRBJ1-5; TRBD1 agrees at 9 bases. V dropped 1 base and J dropped 0; count of bases not matched to a gene: 7. The CDR3 loop spans 17 amino acids. Germline-derived CDR1 and CDR2 are GTSNPN and SVGIG (reference sequence).

CDR3 in amino acids: CASSLGRGSTDTQYF. The CDR3 nucleotides are TGTGCCAGCAGCTTAGGGAGGGGAAGCACAGATACGCAGTATTTT. The chain joins TRBV7-3 to TRBJ2-3; 7 bases line up with TRBD2. The V gene end was trimmed by 2 bases and the J gene end by 0 bases; junction bases not matched to a gene: 2. Germline values: CDR1 SGHTA, CDR2 FQGTGA. The CDR3 is made up of 15 amino acids.

V is TRBV7-9 and J is TRBJ2-1; a possible D gene is TRBD2 (5 bases). Trimming stripped 5 bases from V and 9 bases from J, with 20 bases between. The CDR3 totals 15 residues. Germline values: CDR1 SEHNR, CDR2 FQNEAQ (reference sequence). CDR3 amino acids: CASSPTRNRAGEQFF. The CDR3 DNA is TGTGCCAGCAGCCCCACTAGAAACCGGGCCGGTGAGCAGTTCTTC.

The V call is TRBV6-1, the J call TRBJ1-1; 9 bases agree with TRBD1. V lost 6 bases and J lost 1; bases outside the gene matches: 3. Germline assignment: CDR1 MNHNS and CDR2 SASEGT. This CDR3 spans 14 amino acids. The CDR3 sequence: CASRGTGRNTEAFF. In nucleotides, the CDR3 is TGTGCCAGCAGGGGGACAGGGAGGAACACTGAAGCTTTCTTT.

This chain uses TRBV5-8 with TRBJ2-2; perhaps TRBD1 as D (5 bases). Germline CDR1 is SGHTS and CDR2 is YDEGEE. V lost 1 base, J lost 7 bases, and 11 bases lay in between. This CDR3 comprises 14 residues. The CDR3 loop reads CASSLQGYIGELFF. The CDR3 DNA sequence: TGTGCCAGCAGCTTGCAGGGCTACATCGGGGAGCTGTTTTTT.

V and J are TRBV29-1 and TRBJ2-3; 11 nucleotides line up with TRBD2. There are 13 residues in the CDR3. The trim removed 6 bases at V and 2 bases at J, leaving 1 base unmatched. Per germline, CDR1 SQVTM and CDR2 ANQGSEA. The CDR3 DNA reads TGCAGCGTGACTAGCGGGGTCACAGATACGCAGTATTTT. Its protein is CSVTSGVTDTQYF.

This sequence joins TRBV5-1 and TRBJ1-2; D gene unclear. CDR3 size: 14 residues. The germline CDR1 and CDR2 sequences are SGHRS and YFSETQ. The ends were cut back, 0 bases at V and 4 bases at J, with 10 bases in the middle. For the CDR3, the DNA is TGCGCCAGCAGCTTGGACGACACCCGCTATGGCTACACCTTC. Translated: CASSLDDTRYGYTF. Drawing the rest from reference TRBV5-1 and TRBJ1-2, the complete variable domain is KAGVTQTPRYLIKTRGQQVTLSCSPISGHRSVSWYQQTPGQGLQFLFEYFSETQRNKGNFPGRFSGRQFSNSRSEMNVSTLELGDSALYLCASSLDDTRYGYTFGSGTRLTVV.

The chain links TRBV5-4 to TRBJ2-5; TRBD2 matches 12 bases. In germline, CDR1 is SGHNT, CDR2 YYREEE (reference sequence). Trimming at V came to 4 bases and at J to 1 base, leaving 5 bases not matched to a gene. The CDR3 loop spans 16 amino acids. CDR3 in amino acids: CASSKGLAGIQETQYF. The CDR3 coding sequence is TGTGCCAGCAGCAAAGGACTAGCGGGGATCCAAGAGACCCAGTACTTC. Complete variable domain (other parts from reference TRBV5-4 and TRBJ2-5): ETGVTQSPTHLIKTRGQQVTLRCSSQSGHNTVSWYQQALGQGPQFIFQYYREEENGRGNFPPRFSGLQFPNYSSELNVNALELDDSALYLCASSKGLAGIQETQYFGPGTRLLVL.

This chain connects TRBV6-5 to TRBJ2-1, with TRBD2 identical over 9 bases. J lost 6 bases, V lost 2 bases, and 5 bases had no gene match. Germline values: CDR1 MNHEY, CDR2 SVGAGI. CDR3 length: 15 amino acids. The CDR3 loop reads CASSYKAGGSNEQFF. CDR3 sequence (DNA): TGTGCCAGCAGTTACAAGGCGGGGGGGTCCAATGAGCAGTTCTTC.